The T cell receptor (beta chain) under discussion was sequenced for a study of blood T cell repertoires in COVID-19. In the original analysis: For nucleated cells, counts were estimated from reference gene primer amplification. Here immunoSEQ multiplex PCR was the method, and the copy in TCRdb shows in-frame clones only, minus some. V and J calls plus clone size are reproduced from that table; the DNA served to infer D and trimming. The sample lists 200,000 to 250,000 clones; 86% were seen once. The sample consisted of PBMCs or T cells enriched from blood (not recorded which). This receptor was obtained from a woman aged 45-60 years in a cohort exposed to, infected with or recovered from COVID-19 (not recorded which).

The DNA of the CDR3 is TGTGCCAGTAGTTCAAGTGGCAATTCACCCCTCCACTTT. Encoded protein: CASSSSGNSPLHF. The rearrangement uses TRBV19 and TRBJ1-6; no definite D call. Germline-derived CDR1 and CDR2 are LNHDA and SQIVND (reference sequence). The CDR3 covers 13 residues. V lost 5 bases and J lost 7, with 9 bases in between.